This T cell receptor (beta chain) was sequenced in a study of cytomegalovirus exposure and HLA in healthy donors. The study, taken as a whole, reports: In a later analysis, the majority of CMV-associated beta chains seemingly showed HLA restriction. In an earlier analysis, in approximately 630 donors, most V segments appeared productive either ~87% or ~30% of the time.

The CDR3 length is 13 residues. The ends were cut back, 2 bases at V and 4 bases at J, with 9 bases in the middle. CDR1 KGHSH and CDR2 LQKENI come from the germline V gene. Donors likely had unrecorded immune exposures despite being nominally healthy when sampled. With 60 Vbeta and 13 Jbeta primers, the PCR was carried out. TCRdb's copy holds only in-frame clones and misses some; the assay was immunoSEQ multiplex PCR. The sample includes about 150,000 clones, roughly 80% seen only once; the top ten take approximately 3.7%. Comment on this clone: Its antigen is unidentified. The same CDR3 can be traced to other DNA sequences in this sample.

The material sequenced was PBMCs. This chain connects TRBV18 to TRBJ2-7, with D uncertain. The TCR comes from a human donor in good health. CDR3 in DNA: TGTGCCAGCTCACCAGGGCAGACATACGAGCAGTACTTC. The encoded protein is CASSPGQTYEQYF. Drawing the rest from reference TRBV18 and TRBJ2-7, the complete variable domain is NAGVMQNPRHLVRRRGQEARLRCSPMKGHSHVYWYRQLPEEGLKFMVYLQKENIIDESGMPKERFSAEFPKEGPSILRIQQVVRGDSAAYFCASSPGQTYEQYFGPGTRLTVT.